This T cell receptor (beta chain) was profiled in a study of blood T cell repertoires in COVID-19. Background on the study: COVID-19 samples from acute and convalescent phases originated in the United States, Italy and Spain. The analysed material was cDNA or gDNA that came from T cells, B-cell-depleted T cells, or PBMCs.

This CDR3 is built from 15 residues. The germline V and J ends were trimmed by 1 base and 4 bases, with 14 bases remaining between them. CDR1 is GTSNPN and CDR2 is SVGIG in the germline V gene (reference sequence). Original data processing: Reference gene primers were amplified, and this amplification served to estimate nucleated cell counts. Produced via immunoSEQ multiplex PCR; TCRdb's table is partial and in-frame only. The V and J calls and clone size are taken from that table; D and trimming were inferred from the DNA. Of about 170,000 clones listed, around 82% are singletons. The receptor was derived from a man aged 55 to 70 who had recovered from COVID-19. The rearrangement links TRBV30 to TRBJ1-3; D might be TRBD1 (5 bases). Sequenced sample: peripheral blood. DNA of the CDR3: TGTGCCTGGAGTGCAGGGCTTATGGGAGGAAACACCATATATTTT. Translating it yields CAWSAGLMGGNTIYF.